This T cell receptor (beta chain) was found in a study of T cell responses to AZD1222 COVID-19 vaccine. Here immunoSEQ multiplex PCR was the method, and the copy in TCRdb shows in-frame clones only, minus some. Among 90,000 to 120,000 clones listed, about nine tenths were seen once. CDR3 length: 16 residues. With 4 bases clipped from V and 5 bases from J, the junction kept 9 bases outside the gene matches. The V gene's germline CDR1 is MNHNS and CDR2 SASEGT. The clonotype was recovered from an adult who received the MenACWY meningococcal vaccine as a control. The V gene is TRBV6-1, the J gene TRBJ2-7, with 12 positions matching TRBD1. The source material was peripheral blood, sampled 28 days after the second dose of the MenACWY control vaccine. The chain's CDR3 is CASSGRIGTGGDEQYF. CDR3 nucleotide sequence: TGTGCCAGCAGTGGCCGGATCGGGACAGGGGGCGACGAGCAGTACTTC.